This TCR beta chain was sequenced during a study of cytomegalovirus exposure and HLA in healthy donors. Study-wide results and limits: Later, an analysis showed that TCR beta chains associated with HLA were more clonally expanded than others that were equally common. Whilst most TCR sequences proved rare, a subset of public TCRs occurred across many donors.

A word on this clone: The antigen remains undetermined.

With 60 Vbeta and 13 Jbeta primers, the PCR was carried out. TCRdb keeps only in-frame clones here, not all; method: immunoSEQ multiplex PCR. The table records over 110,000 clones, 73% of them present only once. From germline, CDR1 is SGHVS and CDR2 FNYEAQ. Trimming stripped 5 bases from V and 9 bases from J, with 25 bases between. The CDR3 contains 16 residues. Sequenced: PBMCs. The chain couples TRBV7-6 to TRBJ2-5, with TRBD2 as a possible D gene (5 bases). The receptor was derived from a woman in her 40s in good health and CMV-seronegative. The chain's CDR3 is CASSPNPDTGGWAQYF. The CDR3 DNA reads TGTGCCAGCAGCCCAAACCCAGACACCGGAGGTTGGGCCCAGTACTTC. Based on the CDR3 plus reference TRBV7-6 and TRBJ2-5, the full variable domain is GAGVSQSPRYKVTKRGQDVALRCDPISGHVSLYWYRQALGQGPEFLTYFNYEAQQDKSGLPNDRFSAERPEGSISTLTIQRTEQRDSAMYRCASSPNPDTGGWAQYFGPGTRLLVL.